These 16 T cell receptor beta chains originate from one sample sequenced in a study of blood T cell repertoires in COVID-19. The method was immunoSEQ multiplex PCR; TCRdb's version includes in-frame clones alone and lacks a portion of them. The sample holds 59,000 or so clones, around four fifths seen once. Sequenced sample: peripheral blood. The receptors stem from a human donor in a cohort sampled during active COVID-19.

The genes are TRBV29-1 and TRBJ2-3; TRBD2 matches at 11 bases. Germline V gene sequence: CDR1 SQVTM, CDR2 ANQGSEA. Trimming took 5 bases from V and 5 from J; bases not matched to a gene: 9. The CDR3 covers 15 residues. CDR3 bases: TGCAGCGTTCTGCCCGTAGCGGGGGGGCAAGATACGCAGTATTTT. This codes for CSVLPVAGGQDTQYF.

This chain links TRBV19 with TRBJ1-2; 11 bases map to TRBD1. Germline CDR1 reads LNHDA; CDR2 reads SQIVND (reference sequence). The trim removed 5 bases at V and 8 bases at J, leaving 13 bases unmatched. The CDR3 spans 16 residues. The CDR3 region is CASSSRTGGDPNGYTF. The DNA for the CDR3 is TGTGCCAGTAGTTCCAGGACAGGGGGCGACCCTAACGGCTACACCTTC.

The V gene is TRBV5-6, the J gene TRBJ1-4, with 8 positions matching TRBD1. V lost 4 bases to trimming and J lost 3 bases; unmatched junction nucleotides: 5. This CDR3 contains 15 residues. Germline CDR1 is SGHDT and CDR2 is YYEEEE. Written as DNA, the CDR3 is TGTGCCAGCAGCCCCAGGGGGCCAGCTAATGAAAAACTGTTTTTT. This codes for CASSPRGPANEKLFF. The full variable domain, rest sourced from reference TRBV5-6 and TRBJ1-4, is DAGVTQSPTHLIKTRGQQVTLRCSPKSGHDTVSWYQQALGQGPQFIFQYYEEEERQRGNFPDRFSGHQFPNYSSELNVNALLLGDSALYLCASSPRGPANEKLFFGSGTQLSVL.

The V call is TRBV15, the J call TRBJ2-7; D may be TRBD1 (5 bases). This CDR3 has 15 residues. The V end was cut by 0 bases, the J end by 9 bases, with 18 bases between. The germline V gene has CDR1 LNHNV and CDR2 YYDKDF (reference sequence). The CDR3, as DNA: TGTGCCACCAGCAGAGATGGGGCAGCACCTGCGGCGCAGTACTTC. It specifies CATSRDGAAPAAQYF.

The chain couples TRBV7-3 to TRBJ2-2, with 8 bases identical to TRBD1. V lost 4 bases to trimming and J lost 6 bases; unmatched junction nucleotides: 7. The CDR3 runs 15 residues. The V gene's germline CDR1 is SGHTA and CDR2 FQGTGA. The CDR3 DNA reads TGTGCCAGCAGCTATGGACAGGGAGGAGCCGGGGAGCTGTTTTTT. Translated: CASSYGQGGAGELFF.

CDR3 nucleotides: TGTGCCAGCAGTTACTCTGGGGGCGGTGGGGCCAACGTCCTGACTTTC. Translated: CASSYSGGGGANVLTF. This chain links TRBV6-2 or TRBV6-3 with TRBJ2-6; D possibly corresponds to TRBD1 (6 bases). V lost 0 bases to trimming and J lost 3 bases, with 9 bases between them. Germline CDR1 is MNHEY and CDR2 is SVGEGT. This CDR3 has 16 amino acids.

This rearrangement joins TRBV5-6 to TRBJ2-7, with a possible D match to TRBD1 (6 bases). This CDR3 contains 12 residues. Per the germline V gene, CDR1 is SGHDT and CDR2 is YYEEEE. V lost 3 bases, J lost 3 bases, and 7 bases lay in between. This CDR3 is CASSSQGYEQYF. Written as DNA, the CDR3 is TGTGCCAGCAGCTCACAGGGCTACGAGCAGTACTTC.

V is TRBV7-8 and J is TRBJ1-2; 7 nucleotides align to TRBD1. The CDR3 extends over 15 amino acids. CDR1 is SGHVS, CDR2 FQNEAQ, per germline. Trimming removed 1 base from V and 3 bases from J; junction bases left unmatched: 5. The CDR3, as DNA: TGTGCCAGCAGCTTAGGCCCAGGGGGAGACTATGGCTACACCTTC. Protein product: CASSLGPGGDYGYTF.

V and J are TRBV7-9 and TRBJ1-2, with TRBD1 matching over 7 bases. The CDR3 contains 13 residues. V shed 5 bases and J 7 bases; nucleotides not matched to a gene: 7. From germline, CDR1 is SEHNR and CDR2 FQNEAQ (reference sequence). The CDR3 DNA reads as TGTGCCAGCAGCCCGACAGGGTATGGTGGCTACACCTTC. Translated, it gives CASSPTGYGGYTF.

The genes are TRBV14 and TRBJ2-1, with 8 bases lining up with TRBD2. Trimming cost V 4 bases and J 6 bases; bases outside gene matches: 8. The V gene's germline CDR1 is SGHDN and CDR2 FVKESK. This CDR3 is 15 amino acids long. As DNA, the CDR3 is TGTGCCAGCAGCCCGCCGGGGGGGCGAGGCAATGAGCAGTTCTTC. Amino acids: CASSPPGGRGNEQFF.

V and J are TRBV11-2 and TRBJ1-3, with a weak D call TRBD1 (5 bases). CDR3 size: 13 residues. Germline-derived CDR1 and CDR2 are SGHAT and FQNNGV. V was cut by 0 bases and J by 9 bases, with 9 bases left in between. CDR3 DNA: TGTGCCAGCAGCTTAGATCAGCAGGGCACCATATATTTT. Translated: CASSLDQQGTIYF.

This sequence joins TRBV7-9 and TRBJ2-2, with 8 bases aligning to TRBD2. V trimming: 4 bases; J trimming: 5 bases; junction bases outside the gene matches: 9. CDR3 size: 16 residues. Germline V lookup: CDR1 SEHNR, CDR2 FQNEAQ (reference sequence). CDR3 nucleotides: TGTGCCAGCAGCTCCCTGGTAGGCGGGGGGACCGGGGAGCTGTTTTTT. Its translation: CASSSLVGGGTGELFF.

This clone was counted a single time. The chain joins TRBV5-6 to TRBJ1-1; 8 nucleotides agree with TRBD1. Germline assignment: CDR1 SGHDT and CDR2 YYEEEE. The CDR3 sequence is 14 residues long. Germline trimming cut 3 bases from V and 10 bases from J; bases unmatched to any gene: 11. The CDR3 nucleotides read TGTGCCAGCAGCTACTGGACAGGGCTCAATTTAGCTTTCTTT. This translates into CASSYWTGLNLAFF.

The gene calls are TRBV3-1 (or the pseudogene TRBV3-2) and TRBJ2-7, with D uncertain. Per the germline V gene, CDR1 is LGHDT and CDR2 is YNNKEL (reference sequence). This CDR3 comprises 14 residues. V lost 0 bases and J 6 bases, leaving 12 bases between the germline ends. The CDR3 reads CASSQDTHSPEQYF. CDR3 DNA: TGTGCCAGCAGCCAAGATACGCACTCTCCCGAGCAGTACTTC.

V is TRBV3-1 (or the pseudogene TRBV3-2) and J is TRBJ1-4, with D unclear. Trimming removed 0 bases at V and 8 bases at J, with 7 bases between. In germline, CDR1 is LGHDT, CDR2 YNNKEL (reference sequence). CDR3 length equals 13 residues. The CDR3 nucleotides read TGTGCCAGCAGCCAAGATAGAGGCGAAAAACTGTTTTTT. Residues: CASSQDRGEKLFF.

CDR3 DNA: TGTGCCAGCAGTCCTACCTCTCATGAGCAGTTCTTC. It yields the protein CASSPTSHEQFF. This sequence joins TRBV6-6 and TRBJ2-1; D gene uncertain. The CDR3 length is 12 residues. Germline loops: CDR1 MNHNY, CDR2 SVGAGI (reference sequence). The V and J ends lost 5 bases and 8 bases respectively, with 10 bases between them.